Each of the 2 T cell receptor beta chains below was sequenced from the same sample in a study of tumor-infiltrating lymphocytes in primary liver carcinoma. Total RNA (around 500 ng) served as template for TCR beta cDNA synthesis primed by a constant-region primer. Each TCR beta library was derived from three nested multiplex PCR rounds that employed slightly modified ARM-PCR. Both of the initial two PCR rounds ran for around 9 cycles and employed TRBV1-TRBV30 forward primers alongside a C-beta reverse primer. TCRdb re-called the multiplex PCR reads through MiXCR, storing one row per CDR3 protein. The sample holds about 350,000 distinct CDR3 sequences; approximately 65% are singletons and the top ten take under 8.5%. It was unsorted whole blood that yielded blood RNA, and germline DNA was also extracted. The sample taken for sequencing was peripheral blood. These receptors came from a man aged 40-49 years with primary liver carcinoma and hepatitis B virus infection.

Details on this clonotype: A read error may account for a junction end that differs from germline. The chain links TRBV4-1 to TRBJ2-2; D not resolved. There are 15 residues in the CDR3. Germline-derived CDR1 and CDR2 are MGHRA and YSYEKL. The DNA for the CDR3 is TGCGCCAACAGCCAACTTGGCGCGAGCACCGGGGAGCTGTTTTTT. Its translation: CANSQLGASTGELFF.

This clonotype was detected many times. The V call is TRBV6-5, the J call TRBJ2-5, with 12 bases lining up with TRBD1. V lost 6 bases to trimming and J lost 2 bases; unmatched junction nucleotides: 4. CDR1 and CDR2 (germline): MNHEY, SVGAGI. CDR3 size: 15 residues. The CDR3 DNA is TGTGCCAGCAGGGGACAGGGGGCAAGGCAAGAGACCCAGTACTTC. Its protein product is CASRGQGARQETQYF.